Each of the 26 T cell receptor beta chains below was sequenced from the same sample in a study of early T cells in non-severe SARS-CoV-2 infection. Each CDR3 protein gets one entry after TCRdb re-called the 5' RACE reads with MiXCR. The sample records under 85,000 distinct CDR3 sequences, over 10% being singletons. The sequenced sample was whole blood. All receptors come from an adult who was a healthcare worker with PCR-confirmed SARS-CoV-2 infection or an uninfected control (not recorded which).

This chain links TRBV3-1 with TRBJ1-2, with D possibly matching TRBD1 (6 bases). V shed 4 bases and J shed 4 bases, with 10 bases lying between them. Per germline, CDR1 LGHDT and CDR2 YNNKEL (reference sequence). The CDR3 runs to 13 residues. The CDR3: CASSPTGFYGYTF. The CDR3 DNA follows: TGTGCCAGCAGCCCTACAGGGTTCTATGGCTACACCTTC.

There are a few counts of this clonotype. V and J are TRBV3-1 and TRBJ1-6; 8 bases are shared with TRBD1. V was clipped by 0 bases and J by 14 bases; unmatched bases: 12. The CDR3 is made up of 16 amino acids. CDR1 is LGHDT and CDR2 is YNNKEL in the germline V gene (reference sequence). CDR3 nucleotides: TGTGCCAGCAGCCAAGATCGGTCCGGACAGGGTCTGGCCCTCCACTTT. Encoded protein: CASSQDRSGQGLALHF.

J is TRBJ2-2 and V is TRBV5-1; D is unresolved. Looked up from germline, CDR1 is SGHRS and CDR2 is YFSETQ. CDR3 length equals 13 residues. Trimming took 0 bases from V and 7 from J, leaving 7 bases between them. CDR3 region: CASSLAIGGELFF. CDR3 nucleotide sequence: TGCGCCAGCAGCTTGGCCATTGGCGGGGAGCTGTTTTTT.

The sample holds a few counts of this clonotype. This sequence joins TRBV6-5 and TRBJ2-7; D call uncertain. The germline CDR1 and CDR2 sequences are MNHEY and SVGAGI. The CDR3 has 15 amino acids. V was pared by 0 bases and J by 3 bases, with 12 bases between. CDR3 DNA: TGTGCCAGCAGTTACTCGACTCAGAGTCACTACGAGCAGTACTTC. Encoded protein: CASSYSTQSHYEQYF.

The rearrangement links TRBV28 to TRBJ2-1, with D hard to call. The CDR3 has 14 amino acids. Germline V gene lookup returns CDR1 MDHEN and CDR2 SYDVKM. The V end was cut by 6 bases, the J end by 4 bases, with 13 bases between. In nucleotides, the CDR3 is TGTGCCAGCAGCCCCCCCGGCCGATACAATGAGCAGTTCTTC. It is translated as CASSPPGRYNEQFF.

This clonotype has only a few counts. This chain connects TRBV5-1 to TRBJ2-1; D gene uncertain. Germline V gene lookup returns CDR1 SGHRS and CDR2 YFSETQ. The V and J ends lost 7 bases and 0 bases respectively, with 11 bases between them. The CDR3 runs 14 residues. CDR3 region: CASVSTPSYNEQFF. Here the CDR3 DNA reads TGCGCCAGCGTCTCGACACCCTCCTACAATGAGCAGTTCTTC.

As regards this clonotype: Mismatch with germline at one junction end may stem from a read error. V is TRBV29-1 and J is TRBJ2-1; unclear D gene. Looked up from germline, CDR1 is SQVTM and CDR2 is ANQGSEA. The CDR3 covers 12 residues. CDR3 in DNA: TGCAGCGCTGAAAGCTCCTACAATGAGCAGTTCTTC. It yields the protein CSAESSYNEQFF.

This clonotype was counted many times. The V call is TRBV7-2, the J call TRBJ2-3, with TRBD2 identical over 16 bases. Trimming cost V 2 bases and J 4 bases; bases outside gene matches: 9. Germline V gives CDR1 SGHTA, CDR2 FQGNSA. The CDR3 consists of 19 residues. CDR3 coding DNA: TGTGCCAGCAGCTTATTGGGACTAGCGGGGGGGAGTTCCTCAGATACGCAGTATTTT. It codes for CASSLLGLAGGSSSDTQYF.

This clonotype was picked up a small number of times. The chain is built from TRBV5-1 and TRBJ2-1; D might be TRBD1 or TRBD2, each matching 5 bases. Germline CDR1 and CDR2: SGHRS and YFSETQ. Trimming left V 4 bases short and J 8 bases short, with 13 bases between. The CDR3 loop spans 13 amino acids. The CDR3 loop is CASSPAGAHEQFF. Here the CDR3 DNA reads TGCGCCAGCAGCCCGGCCGGGGCCCATGAGCAGTTCTTC.

This clonotype was counted between two and nine times. This chain connects TRBV18 to TRBJ2-1; D remains ambiguous. CDR1 is KGHSH and CDR2 is LQKENI in the germline V gene. Trimming stripped 3 bases from V and 9 bases from J, with 6 bases between. The CDR3 totals 11 residues. The DNA for the CDR3 is TGTGCCAGCTCACCTGACCGTGAGCAGTTCTTC. Amino acid sequence: CASSPDREQFF.

The chain employs TRBV7-2 and TRBJ2-1; D possibly corresponds to TRBD2 (5 bases). V shed 1 base and J shed 0 bases, with 7 bases lying between them. Germline-derived CDR1 and CDR2 are SGHTA and FQGNSA. This CDR3 has 15 amino acids. Here the CDR3 DNA reads TGTGCCAGCAGCTTAGGAGGGAACTCCTACAATGAGCAGTTCTTC. As protein: CASSLGGNSYNEQFF.

This clonotype occurred many times. The rearrangement links TRBV20-1 to TRBJ1-5; D remains ambiguous. Trimming cost V 3 bases and J 0 bases, with 6 bases left between them. The CDR3 consists of 13 residues. Germline V lookup: CDR1 DFQATT, CDR2 SNEGSKA (reference sequence). The CDR3 nucleotides are TGCAGTGCTAGGGAAGATAGCAATCAGCCCCAGCATTTT. Encoded protein: CSAREDSNQPQHF.

The genes are TRBV2 and TRBJ2-5; D perhaps matches TRBD2 (5 bases). Trimming shortened V by 6 bases and J by 4 bases, and 6 bases separated the two germline ends. CDR3 size: 11 residues. CDR1 SNHLY and CDR2 FYNNEI come from the germline V gene. CDR3 bases: TGTGCCAGCAGCGGGGTAGAGACCCAGTACTTC. As protein: CASSGVETQYF.

The rearrangement links TRBV3-1 to TRBJ2-5, with D perhaps matching TRBD1 (6 bases). V was clipped by 3 bases and J by 3 bases, with 17 bases between them. This CDR3 is 16 amino acids long. Germline V gene lookup returns CDR1 LGHDT and CDR2 YNNKEL (reference sequence). CDR3 in DNA: TGTGCCAGCAGCCAGCCACAGGGTTCGACCAAAGAGACCCAGTACTTC. Translating gives CASSQPQGSTKETQYF.

This clonotype was counted a single time. The V and J genes are TRBV12-3 or TRBV12-4 and TRBJ2-7; TRBD1 matches at 7 bases. The CDR3 has 15 residues. With V trimmed by 1 base and J by 4 bases, 7 bases remained unmatched. CDR3 DNA: TGTGCCAGCAGTTTAGTTCCAGGGGGTAGGTACGAGCAGTACTTC. It encodes CASSLVPGGRYEQYF.

This clonotype was counted ten times or more. The chain employs TRBV20-1 and TRBJ1-4; the D gene is possibly TRBD1 (5 bases). Between the trimmed V and J ends, which lost 0 bases and 9 bases, there was a span of 17 bases. Germline lookup yields CDR1 DFQATT and CDR2 SNEGSKA (reference sequence). This CDR3 has 15 residues. This chain's CDR3 is CSARDPGAGPKKLFF. The DNA for the CDR3 is TGCAGTGCTAGAGATCCTGGGGCGGGCCCCAAAAAACTGTTTTTT.

This sequence joins TRBV9 and TRBJ1-2; unclear D gene. Trimming took 4 bases from V and 2 from J, leaving 21 bases between them. The V gene's germline CDR1 is SGDLS and CDR2 YYNGEE. This CDR3 has 17 amino acids. The CDR3 reads CASSYPAGGNLNYGYTF. In nucleotides, the CDR3 is TGTGCCAGCAGCTATCCCGCGGGAGGCAACTTGAACTATGGCTACACCTTC. Drawing the rest from reference TRBV9 and TRBJ1-2, the complete variable domain is DSGVTQTPKHLITATGQRVTLRCSPRSGDLSVYWYQQSLDQGLQFLIQYYNGEERAKGNILERFSAQQFPDLHSELNLSSLELGDSALYFCASSYPAGGNLNYGYTFGSGTRLTVV.

The V and J genes are TRBV12-5 and TRBJ2-3; no reliable D call. V shed 2 bases and J shed 9 bases, with 9 bases lying between them. Looked up from germline, CDR1 is LGHNT and CDR2 is FRNRAP. This CDR3 region has 12 residues. In DNA form, the CDR3 reads TGTGCTAGTGGTTTGTTTGTCAGAACGCAGTATTTT. This encodes CASGLFVRTQYF. The full variable domain, with the rest looked up from reference TRBV12-5 and TRBJ2-3, is DARVTQTPRHKVTEMGQEVTMRCQPILGHNTVFWYRQTMMQGLELLAYFRNRAPLDDSGMPKDRFSAEMPDATLATLKIQPSEPRDSAVYFCASGLFVRTQYFGPGTRLTVL.

Only a few counts were recorded for this clonotype. This chain joins TRBV11-2 and TRBJ2-2; D is unresolved. Trimming shortened V by 2 bases and J by 6 bases, and 10 bases separated the two germline ends. Per germline, CDR1 SGHAT and CDR2 FQNNGV. This CDR3 has 14 residues. CDR3 DNA: TGTGCCAGCAGCTTAAACCAGGCAGCCGGGGAGCTGTTTTTT. Its protein is CASSLNQAAGELFF.

The V gene is TRBV19, the J gene TRBJ2-7, with 8 bases matching TRBD2. The CDR3 runs 17 residues. The junction had 12 bases not matched to a gene; V was cut back by 5 bases and J by 0 bases. Germline V gene lookup returns CDR1 LNHDA and CDR2 SQIVND (reference sequence). In DNA form, the CDR3 reads TGTGCCAGTAGTTATCAAGCGGGGGAGTATAACTCCTACGAGCAGTACTTC. This codes for CASSYQAGEYNSYEQYF. The full variable domain, completed using reference TRBV19 and TRBJ2-7, is DGGITQSPKYLFRKEGQNVTLSCEQNLNHDAMYWYRQDPGQGLRLIYYSQIVNDFQKGDIAEGYSVSREKKESFPLTVTSAQKNPTAFYLCASSYQAGEYNSYEQYFGPGTRLTVT.

This clonotype was recorded many times. V is TRBV7-8 and J is TRBJ2-2, with a possible D match to TRBD1 (5 bases). Germline values: CDR1 SGHVS, CDR2 FQNEAQ. The CDR3 sequence is 13 residues long. V gave up 4 bases and J gave up 6 bases, with 9 bases separating them. This CDR3 reads CASSSRASGELFF. CDR3 DNA: TGTGCCAGCAGCTCCAGGGCCTCCGGGGAGCTGTTTTTT. The full variable domain, rest sourced from reference TRBV7-8 and TRBJ2-2, is GAGVSQSPRYKVAKRGQDVALRCDPISGHVSLFWYQQALGQGPEFLTYFQNEAQLDKSGLPSDRFFAERPEGSVSTLKIQRTQQEDSAVYLCASSSRASGELFFGEGSRLTVL.

The chain links TRBV4-3 to TRBJ2-3, with D perhaps matching TRBD1 (5 bases). The germline V gene has CDR1 LGHNA and CDR2 YSLEER. This CDR3 contains 16 residues. V lost 3 bases and J lost 0, with 13 bases in between. The CDR3 spells CASSHLGQTSTDTQYF. CDR3 DNA: TGCGCCAGCAGCCACCTGGGGCAGACGAGCACAGATACGCAGTATTTT.

As for this clonotype: Being one base from a much bigger clone, this may be a read error. The chain carries TRBV7-9 and TRBJ2-7; D might be TRBD2 (6 bases). Germline V gives CDR1 SEHNR, CDR2 FQNEAQ (reference sequence). The CDR3 length is 15 residues. V was shortened by 1 base and J by 2 bases, with 12 bases between the two germline ends. The CDR3 DNA reads TGTGCCAGCAGCTTAGTCATGGGCGGGACCTACGAGCAGTACTTC. Protein sequence: CASSLVMGGTYEQYF.

This clonotype was detected only a few times. The V call is TRBV4-3, the J call TRBJ2-7; TRBD2 matches at 11 bases. J was trimmed by 2 bases and V by 5 bases; bases with no gene match: 5. Germline assignment: CDR1 LGHNA and CDR2 YSLEER. The CDR3 loop spans 15 amino acids. Here the CDR3 reads CASSSGLAATYEQYF. The DNA for the CDR3 is TGCGCCAGCAGCTCGGGACTAGCGGCAACCTACGAGCAGTACTTC.

The sample holds many counts of this clonotype. This rearrangement joins TRBV15 to TRBJ2-1, with 12 bases matching TRBD2. From germline, CDR1 is LNHNV and CDR2 YYDKDF (reference sequence). The CDR3 is made up of 16 amino acids. V was pared by 0 bases and J by 5 bases, with 2 bases of the junction left unmatched. CDR3 amino acids: CATSRDRTSGDNEQFF. Here the CDR3 DNA reads TGTGCCACCAGCAGAGATCGGACTAGCGGGGACAATGAGCAGTTCTTC. The full variable domain, completed using reference TRBV15 and TRBJ2-1, is DAMVIQNPRYQVTQFGKPVTLSCSQTLNHNVMYWYQQKSSQAPKLLFHYYDKDFNNEADTPDNFQSRRPNTSFCFLDIRSPGLGDTAMYLCATSRDRTSGDNEQFFGPGTRLTVL.

This clonotype has at least ten counts. The J gene is TRBJ2-5, the V gene TRBV19; maybe TRBD1 (6 bases). The CDR3 covers 15 residues. V lost 6 bases and J 1 base, leaving 15 bases between the germline ends. Germline V lookup: CDR1 LNHDA, CDR2 SQIVND (reference sequence). The CDR3 loop is CASRDRPSIQETQYF. The CDR3 DNA reads as TGTGCCAGTAGGGACAGACCCTCAATCCAAGAGACCCAGTACTTC.